This T cell receptor beta chain was captured by sequencing in a study of T cells in Graves' hyperthyroidism and ophthalmopathy. RNA transcripts yielded amplified TCR beta CDR3 regions. HTBI primers were employed in a first-round RT-PCR of the TCR CDR3. TCRdb analysed the multiplex PCR reads with MiXCR anew, one entry per CDR3 protein. The sample lists some 490,000 distinct CDR3 sequences, about 16% occurring once. Germline V lookup: CDR1 SGHDN, CDR2 FVKESK. The CDR3 totals 16 residues. V lost 4 bases to trimming and J lost 2 bases, with 14 bases between them. The sequencing input was blood. The TCR comes from a woman younger than 45 with Graves' ophthalmopathy. J is TRBJ2-2 and V is TRBV14; D gene uncertain. CDR3: CASSPGQGINTGELFF. CDR3 DNA: TGTGCCAGCAGCCCCGGCCAAGGGATCAACACCGGGGAGCTGTTTTTT.